The clone carrying this T cell receptor (beta chain) was counted at least ten times. The antigen remains undetermined. The sample belongs to a study of T cells in Graves' hyperthyroidism and ophthalmopathy. No progression to ophthalmopathy during 18 months of follow-up defined stable disease. Diagnoses rested on clinical symptoms, serum thyroxine and TRAb, thyroid ultrasound and orbital computed tomography. Study-wide results and limits: Ophthalmopathy stood apart from stable hyperthyroidism in a 13 V-J model.

Amplification of TCR beta CDR3 regions was performed using RNA transcripts as template. Primed by the HTBI set, a first-round RT-PCR was run on the TCR CDR3. TCRdb processed the multiplex PCR reads anew with MiXCR; each CDR3 protein has one entry. This table has hundreds of thousands of distinct CDR3 sequences, 35% to 45% appearing once. Trimming left V 8 bases short and J 4 bases short, with 14 bases between. CDR1 and CDR2 (germline): SNHLY, FYNNEI. This CDR3 has 14 residues. The sequence came from a man in his late teens or twenties with Graves' hyperthyroidism. The rearrangement links TRBV2 to TRBJ2-2; perhaps TRBD2 as D (5 bases). The sequenced sample was blood. CDR3 amino acids: CASGERTGTGELFF. The DNA for the CDR3 is TGTGCCAGCGGGGAGCGTACCGGCACCGGGGAGCTGTTTTTT. Full variable domain (outside the CDR3, taken from reference TRBV2 and TRBJ2-2): EPEVTQTPSHQVTQMGQEVILRCVPISNHLYFYWYRQILGQKVEFLVSFYNNEISEKSEIFDDQFSVERPDGSNFTLKIRSTKLEDSAMYFCASGERTGTGELFFGEGSRLTVL.